The 10 T cell receptor beta chains below were found in one sample sequenced in a study of regulatory T cells in long-lasting Graves disease. iRepertoire HTBI primers and Arm-PCR of CDR3 regions built TCR beta libraries. TCRdb recomputed calls from the multiplex PCR reads with MiXCR, one row per CDR3 protein. The profile shows approximately 360,000 distinct CDR3 sequences, 23% of them singletons. The sample's time point: persistent/refractory GD, antithyroid drugs over 5 years with positive TRAb. From RNA extracted from PBMCs, the TCR library was made. The sequences come from peripheral blood mononuclear cells (PBMCs), collected when the disease was refractory, from a patient treated with antithyroid drugs. The receptor source for this set is a woman aged 40 to 50 with Graves disease.

This clonotype occurred many times. The genes are TRBV7-9 and TRBJ2-5, with a tentative D call TRBD1 (6 bases). The CDR3 has 14 amino acids. Trimming took 6 bases from V and 0 from J, leaving 11 bases between them. The germline CDR1 and CDR2 sequences are SEHNR and FQNEAQ (reference sequence). The DNA for the CDR3 is TGTGCCAGCAGACAAGACAGGTACCAAGAGACCCAGTACTTC. Protein product: CASRQDRYQETQYF.

Remarks on this clonotype: A far more abundant clone sits one base away, making this likely a read error. The chain recombines TRBV7-2 with TRBJ2-5; possibly TRBD1 for D (6 bases). There are 15 residues in the CDR3. Germline CDR1 SGHTA, CDR2 FQGNSA. V was trimmed by 5 bases and J by 5 bases, leaving 18 bases between them. CDR3 protein: CASSLKVQGWETQYF. The CDR3, as DNA: TGTGCCAGCAGCCTTAAAGTACAGGGATGGGAGACCCAGTACTTC.

J is TRBJ2-2 and V is TRBV20-1; 12 bases are a match to TRBD2. The CDR3 has 16 residues. After removal of 4 bases from V and 0 bases from J, the junction contained 3 bases not matched to a gene. Germline loops: CDR1 DFQATT, CDR2 SNEGSKA (reference sequence). The CDR3 DNA reads as TGCAGTGCTATCCGGACTAGCGGGGCGAACACCGGGGAGCTGTTTTTT. Amino acids: CSAIRTSGANTGELFF.

The CDR3 nucleotides read TGTGCCAGCAGCACCCTACTGGGACTAGCCTACTACGAGCAGTACTTC. It specifies CASSTLLGLAYYEQYF. J is TRBJ2-7 and V is TRBV7-9; 9 nucleotides match TRBD2. CDR1 and CDR2 from the germline V gene are SEHNR and FQNEAQ (reference sequence). Trimming at V came to 5 bases and at J to 3 bases, leaving 11 bases not matched to a gene. This CDR3 region has 16 residues.

The chain uses TRBV7-9 and TRBJ2-3, with TRBD2 as a possible D gene (6 bases). This CDR3 comprises 16 residues. The germline V gene encodes CDR1 SEHNR and CDR2 FQNEAQ (reference sequence). The germline V and J ends were trimmed by 3 bases and 0 bases, with 13 bases remaining between them. The DNA of the CDR3 is TGTGCCAGCAGCTTTAACGGGGGAGGCAGCACAGATACGCAGTATTTT. Translated, it gives CASSFNGGGSTDTQYF.

This chain joins TRBV11-2 and TRBJ2-1; 11 nucleotides line up with TRBD2. V lost 5 bases and J lost 3; bases outside the gene matches: 3. Germline CDR1 reads SGHAT; CDR2 reads FQNNGV. The CDR3 has 15 amino acids. CDR3 sequence: CASSPGLAVYNEQFF. The CDR3 nucleotides read TGTGCCAGCAGCCCGGGACTAGCGGTCTACAATGAGCAGTTCTTC.

This clonotype has a handful of counts. J is TRBJ1-1 and V is TRBV5-1, with D possibly matching TRBD1 (6 bases). The CDR3 sequence is 14 residues long. The V gene lost 4 bases and the J gene lost 6 bases, with 16 bases spanning the gap. Per germline, CDR1 SGHRS and CDR2 YFSETQ. The CDR3 DNA follows: TGCGCCAGCAGCCAAGGACAGCCGGTAGCTGAAGCTTTCTTT. It specifies CASSQGQPVAEAFF.

This chain links TRBV28 with TRBJ2-1; 7 bases are shared with TRBD1. Trimming removed 3 bases from V and 9 bases from J; junction bases left unmatched: 17. Germline-derived CDR1 and CDR2 are MDHEN and SYDVKM. The CDR3 consists of 17 residues. CDR3 amino acids: CASSLEIRDSLFAEQFF. CDR3 coding DNA: TGTGCCAGCAGTTTGGAAATCCGGGACAGCCTCTTTGCTGAGCAGTTCTTC.

This clonotype appeared many times. The J gene is TRBJ1-1, the V gene TRBV20-1; D gene uncertain. Germline values: CDR1 DFQATT, CDR2 SNEGSKA (reference sequence). The CDR3 has 12 amino acids. CDR3 sequence (DNA): TGCATGGCCAGCTCAATGAACACTGAAGCTTTCTTT. Its protein is CMASSMNTEAFF.

This clonotype was recorded at least ten times. The V gene is TRBV2, the J gene TRBJ2-4; weak D call: TRBD2 (6 bases). The CDR3 spans 13 residues. CDR1 is SNHLY, CDR2 FYNNEI, per germline. The V end lost 7 bases, the J end lost 1 base, and 8 bases lay between the germline ends. This CDR3 is CASTGGAKNIQYF. In DNA, the CDR3 is TGTGCCAGCACCGGAGGGGCCAAAAACATTCAGTACTTC.